One and the same sample provided the 25 T cell receptor beta chains below, sequenced in a study of breast tumors, draining lymph nodes, adjacent tissues. TCRdb processed the multiplex PCR reads anew with MiXCR; each CDR3 protein has one entry. Counted here are approximately 100,000 distinct CDR3 sequences, more than 30% occurring once; the ten biggest clones make up around 6%. The lymph nodes were axillary draining lymph nodes from breast cancer patients. The specimen sequenced was axillary lymph node tissue. These receptors were obtained from a female donor with breast cancer. Some clones in this sample may be carry-over from other donors' samples.

This clonotype was seen at least ten times. The chain links TRBV9 to TRBJ2-3; 15 bases line up with TRBD2. The germline V gene encodes CDR1 SGDLS and CDR2 YYNGEE. CDR3 length: 17 amino acids. V was pared by 5 bases and J by 1 base, with 5 bases of the junction left unmatched. CDR3 loop: CASSGTSGRWGTDTQYF. The CDR3 coding sequence is TGTGCCAGCAGTGGGACTAGCGGGAGGTGGGGCACAGATACGCAGTATTTT.

This clonotype has ten or more counts. The chain has TRBV7-6 and TRBJ1-5; a possible D gene is TRBD1 (5 bases). Germline CDR1 SGHVS, CDR2 FNYEAQ. Trimming took 5 bases from V and 7 from J, leaving 12 bases between them. The CDR3 totals 13 residues. CDR3 protein: CASSLTEGQPQHF. In DNA form, the CDR3 reads TGTGCCAGCAGCCTGACAGAGGGCCAGCCCCAGCATTTT.

The CDR3 sequence: CSARDQTISPLHF. DNA of the CDR3: TGCAGTGCTAGAGATCAGACGATTTCACCCCTCCACTTT. The V call is TRBV20-1, the J call TRBJ1-6, with D uncertain. The CDR3 loop spans 13 amino acids. V was trimmed by 0 bases and J by 9 bases, leaving 9 bases between them. Germline-derived CDR1 and CDR2 are DFQATT and SNEGSKA (reference sequence).

The V gene is TRBV5-1, the J gene TRBJ1-6; D might be TRBD1 (6 bases). The CDR3 loop spans 15 amino acids. Germline CDR1 reads SGHRS; CDR2 reads YFSETQ. V gave up 3 bases and J gave up 5 bases, with 12 bases separating them. The CDR3 region is CASSSGQSNNSPLHF. CDR3 in DNA: TGCGCCAGCAGCTCCGGACAGTCCAATAATTCACCCCTCCACTTT.

At least ten counts were recorded for this clonotype. The rearrangement links TRBV12-3 or TRBV12-4 to TRBJ2-5; D gene ambiguous. The V and J ends lost 7 bases and 4 bases respectively, with 13 bases between them. The CDR3 runs 13 residues. The CDR3 reads CASTGPGRETQYF. DNA of the CDR3: TGTGCCAGCACCGGACCCGGACGAGAGACCCAGTACTTC.

This clonotype came up many times. CDR3 nucleotide sequence: TGCGCCAGCAGCTCCCCATTGGAGGGCTATGGCTACACCTTC. Translated, it gives CASSSPLEGYGYTF. V and J are TRBV5-1 and TRBJ1-2, with D uncertain. This CDR3 region has 14 residues. The germline V and J ends were trimmed by 3 bases and 4 bases, with 13 bases remaining between them. Germline values: CDR1 SGHRS, CDR2 YFSETQ.

In this sample, this clonotype turned up many times. The chain combines TRBV20-1 with TRBJ1-2, with TRBD1 as a possible D gene (5 bases). Looked up from germline, CDR1 is DFQATT and CDR2 is SNEGSKA (reference sequence). The CDR3 length is 13 residues. V lost 0 bases and J lost 6, with 11 bases in between. CDR3 coding DNA: TGCAGTGCTAGAGAGCCTCAGGGAGATGGCTACACCTTC. Translation gives CSAREPQGDGYTF.

This clonotype has at least ten counts. The rearrangement links TRBV10-3 to TRBJ2-3, with TRBD2 identical over 7 bases. Looked up from germline, CDR1 is ENHRY and CDR2 is SYGVKD. V lost 0 bases and J lost 5; bases outside the gene matches: 8. The CDR3 contains 16 residues. CDR3 sequence reads: CAISESKSGDGDTQYF. The CDR3 DNA is TGTGCCATCAGTGAGTCGAAGAGCGGGGATGGAGATACGCAGTATTTT.

This clonotype has ten or more counts. V gene TRBV5-8 combines with J gene TRBJ2-5; 12 nucleotides line up with TRBD2. Trimming cost V 7 bases and J 5 bases; bases outside gene matches: 15. The germline CDR1 and CDR2 sequences are SGHTS and YDEGEE. The CDR3 runs 17 residues. Here the CDR3 reads CASDSPGLAGTRETQYF. CDR3 nucleotide sequence: TGTGCCAGCGATTCACCTGGACTAGCGGGAACACGGGAGACCCAGTACTTC.

In this sample, this clonotype is medium-sized. J is TRBJ1-4 and V is TRBV20-1, with TRBD1 matching 9 bases. The CDR3 has 14 amino acids. CDR1 and CDR2 (germline): DFQATT, SNEGSKA (reference sequence). V shed 6 bases and J 7 bases; nucleotides not matched to a gene: 9. The CDR3 region has the DNA TGCAGTGCAGAACAGGGGGCGATGCGTGAAAAACTGTTTTTT. Translating it yields CSAEQGAMREKLFF.

As concerns this clonotype: The germline gene is not matched at one end of the junction; a read error may be the cause. The chain links TRBV7-9 to TRBJ1-4; 8 positions agree with TRBD1. This CDR3 contains 16 residues. CDR1 and CDR2 from the germline V gene are SEHNR and FQNEAQ (reference sequence). The CDR3 DNA reads as TGTGCCAGCGTCAAGGGTCGGACAGGGTGGGATGAAAAACTGGTTTTT. It yields the protein CASVKGRTGWDEKLVF.

The CDR3 bases are TGCGCCAGCAGCTTACCACAGGCCGTCGGGGAGCTGTTTTTT. The encoded protein is CASSLPQAVGELFF. The chain joins TRBV5-1 to TRBJ2-2; D is possibly TRBD1 (5 bases). V lost 2 bases to trimming and J lost 7 bases, with 12 bases between them. Germline V gene data show CDR1 as SGHRS and CDR2 as YFSETQ. The CDR3 is 14 amino acids.

Comment on this clonotype: Since no conserved phenylalanine or tryptophan closes the CDR3, a read error is the likely cause. J is TRBJ1-1 and V is TRBV4-1; 7 nucleotides match TRBD1. The CDR3 totals 15 residues. V dropped 4 bases and J dropped 3; count of bases not matched to a gene: 8. The germline V gene encodes CDR1 MGHRA and CDR2 YSYEKL. CDR3 nucleotide sequence: TGCGCCAGCAGCCTCCTGAAGGGGGCGGACACTGAAGCTTTCTGT. This codes for CASSLLKGADTEAFC.

This clonotype has more than one count but fewer than ten. The chain recombines TRBV11-2 with TRBJ1-1, with a weak D call TRBD1 (6 bases). The V end lost 5 bases, the J end lost 3 bases, and 10 bases lay between the germline ends. Germline V CDR1 and CDR2: SGHAT, FQNNGV. The CDR3 runs to 13 residues. The CDR3 loop is CASSPDSYTEAFF. The CDR3 region has the DNA TGTGCCAGCAGCCCGGACAGTTACACTGAAGCTTTCTTT.

This clonotype was observed many times. The chain joins TRBV12-3 or TRBV12-4 to TRBJ2-7; the D gene is possibly TRBD1 (6 bases). V was shortened by 8 bases and J by 6 bases, with 20 bases between the two germline ends. The CDR3 sequence is 14 residues long. CDR3 nucleotides: TGTGCCAGCTCCCTGGACAGTCGCCCTGGCGAGCAGTACTTC. Translated, it gives CASSLDSRPGEQYF.

Many counts were recorded for this clonotype. The chain couples TRBV2 to TRBJ2-7, with 9 positions matching TRBD1. CDR3 length: 14 amino acids. The trim removed 5 bases at V and 5 bases at J, leaving 7 bases unmatched. Per germline, CDR1 SNHLY and CDR2 FYNNEI. The CDR3 loop is CASSSDRGTNEQYF. The CDR3 nucleotides are TGTGCCAGCAGTTCGGACAGGGGCACCAACGAGCAGTACTTC.

The J gene is TRBJ1-4, the V gene TRBV12-3 or TRBV12-4; D remains ambiguous. The V and J ends lost 10 bases and 6 bases respectively, with 12 bases between them. CDR3 length equals 12 residues. CDR3 protein: CAIRRADEKLFF. Here the CDR3 DNA reads TGTGCCATACGGCGCGCGGATGAAAAACTGTTTTTT.

This clonotype was detected many times. The rearrangement joins TRBV6-6 to TRBJ1-3; D ambiguous. Trimming shortened V by 6 bases and J by 0 bases, and 6 bases separated the two germline ends. The germline gives CDR1 MNHNY, CDR2 SVGAGI (reference sequence). This CDR3 has 13 residues. The CDR3 DNA follows: TGTGCCAGCAGGATGTACTCTGGAAACACCATATATTTT. Translated: CASRMYSGNTIYF.

This clonotype appeared many times. The CDR3 bases are TGCAGTGCTAGTTTCCGGGGGCTTCGGGCTGAGCAGTTCTTC. Translating it yields CSASFRGLRAEQFF. J is TRBJ2-1 and V is TRBV20-1; D assignment may be TRBD1 or TRBD2 (6 bases each). The germline CDR1 and CDR2 sequences are DFQATT and SNEGSKA (reference sequence). V was shortened by 3 bases and J by 9 bases, with 18 bases between the two germline ends. The CDR3 has 14 amino acids.

This clonotype appeared many times. This sequence joins TRBV7-3 and TRBJ2-5, with 11 bases identical to TRBD2. This CDR3 has 14 residues. Trimming at V came to 5 bases and at J to 5 bases, leaving 4 bases not matched to a gene. The germline gives CDR1 SGHTA, CDR2 FQGTGA. For the CDR3, the DNA is TGTGCCAGCAGCCATAGCGGGAGGGGGGAGACCCAGTACTTC. The encoded protein is CASSHSGRGETQYF.

This clonotype was found many times. The V and J genes are TRBV27 and TRBJ1-4; 7 bases are shared with TRBD1. V was clipped by 3 bases and J by 6 bases; unmatched bases: 10. The CDR3 runs 16 residues. Germline V gives CDR1 MNHEY, CDR2 SMNVEV (reference sequence). CDR3 in DNA: TGTGCCAGCAGTTTCATCCCCCAGGGGGGAGATGAAAAACTGTTTTTT. Amino acid sequence: CASSFIPQGGDEKLFF.

In its sample, this clonotype was seen many times. This chain connects TRBV4-3 to TRBJ1-2; D is undetermined. Trimming stripped 0 bases from V and 7 bases from J, with 9 bases between. This CDR3 comprises 13 residues. The germline gives CDR1 LGHNA, CDR2 YSLEER. The CDR3 sequence: CASSQEGFGGYTF. The CDR3, as DNA: TGCGCCAGCAGCCAAGAGGGGTTTGGTGGCTACACCTTC.

The table lists this clonotype with many counts. The chain recombines TRBV28 with TRBJ1-4, with D unresolved. The V end was cut by 6 bases, the J end by 5 bases, with 10 bases between. Per the germline V gene, CDR1 is MDHEN and CDR2 is SYDVKM. The CDR3 has 13 amino acids. The CDR3 coding sequence is TGTGCCAGCAGATGGTCGGGAAATGAAAAACTGTTTTTT. Protein: CASRWSGNEKLFF.

This clonotype was recorded many times. The chain employs TRBV25-1 and TRBJ2-2; TRBD1 agrees at 9 bases. Trimming took 3 bases from V and 6 from J; bases not matched to a gene: 8. Germline loops: CDR1 MGHDK, CDR2 SYGVNS. The length of the CDR3 is 16 residues. CDR3 protein: CASSDLDRGRSGELFF. In DNA form, the CDR3 reads TGTGCCAGCAGTGACCTGGACAGGGGAAGGTCCGGGGAGCTGTTTTTT.

The chain links TRBV4-3 to TRBJ1-2; D is perhaps TRBD1 (5 bases). The CDR3 is made up of 15 amino acids. CDR1 LGHNA and CDR2 YSLEER come from the germline V gene. Trimming cost V 0 bases and J 5 bases, with 13 bases left between them. CDR3 loop: CASSQDPGEGYGYTF. The CDR3 DNA sequence: TGCGCCAGCAGCCAAGATCCGGGGGAAGGGTATGGCTACACCTTC.